This T cell receptor beta chain was documented in a study of T cell changes during pregnancy in multiple sclerosis. In germline, CDR1 is SQVTM, CDR2 ANQGSEA. The CDR3 is 15 residues long. Trimming shortened V by 0 bases and J by 5 bases, and 14 bases separated the two germline ends. The table came from immunoSEQ multiplex PCR; TCRdb's copy has only in-frame clones and leaves some out. The table includes tens of thousands of clones, roughly nine tenths detected once. Source: CD8+ T cells from peripheral blood mononuclear cells, taken before pregnancy. This TCR was recovered from a female donor with multiple sclerosis, enrolled in a pregnancy study. The chain links TRBV29-1 to TRBJ2-1; a weak D match, TRBD1 (6 bases). CDR3: CSVEDGTGINNEQFF. CDR3 coding DNA: TGCAGCGTTGAAGATGGAACAGGGATCAACAATGAGCAGTTCTTC.